The sequence of this TCR beta chain was determined in a study of cytomegalovirus exposure and HLA in healthy donors. Study observations and caveats: It has been reported that TCR beta sequences accurately predicted the HLA-A and HLA-B alleles of most subjects. Many donors carried some public TCRs, although rarity characterized most TCR sequences.

Vbeta (60) and Jbeta (13) primers were used in the PCR. Method: immunoSEQ multiplex PCR; TCRdb's copy keeps in-frame clones and lacks some. This sample carries 200,000 to 250,000 clones, with about 0.9% going to the ten biggest clones. Details on this clone: Its antigen is unidentified.

The CDR3 length is 15 residues. V was pared by 1 base and J by 7 bases, with 4 bases of the junction left unmatched. Germline CDR1 and CDR2: LNHDA and SQIVND (reference sequence). This receptor was identified in a woman aged 25-40 years in good health and CMV-seropositive. Sequences were obtained from PBMCs. The chain joins TRBV19 to TRBJ2-1, with 10 bases aligning to TRBD2. The CDR3 protein is CASSIGAAGGNEQFF. The CDR3 coding sequence is TGTGCCAGTAGTATAGGGGCAGCGGGAGGGAATGAGCAGTTCTTC.